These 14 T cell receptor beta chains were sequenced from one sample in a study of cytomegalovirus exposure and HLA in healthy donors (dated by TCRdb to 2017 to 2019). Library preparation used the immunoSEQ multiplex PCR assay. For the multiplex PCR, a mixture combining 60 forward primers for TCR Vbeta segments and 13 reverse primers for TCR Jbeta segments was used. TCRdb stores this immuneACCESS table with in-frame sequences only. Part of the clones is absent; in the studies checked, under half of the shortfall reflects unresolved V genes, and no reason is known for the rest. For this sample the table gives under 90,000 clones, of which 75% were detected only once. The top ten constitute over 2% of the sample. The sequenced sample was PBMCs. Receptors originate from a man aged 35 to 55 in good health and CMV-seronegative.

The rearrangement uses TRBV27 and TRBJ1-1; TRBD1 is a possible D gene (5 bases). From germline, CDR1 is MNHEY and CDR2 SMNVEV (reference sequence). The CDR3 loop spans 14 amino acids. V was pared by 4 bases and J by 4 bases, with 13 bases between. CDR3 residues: CASSYRRDGTEAFF. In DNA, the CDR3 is TGTGCCAGCAGTTACCGGAGGGACGGCACTGAAGCTTTCTTT.

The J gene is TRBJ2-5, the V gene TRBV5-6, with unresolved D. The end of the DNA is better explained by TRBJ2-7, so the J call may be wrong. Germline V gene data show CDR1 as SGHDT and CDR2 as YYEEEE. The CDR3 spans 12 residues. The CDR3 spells CASSFTVYEQYF. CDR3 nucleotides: TGTGCCAGCAGCTTCACGGTGTACGAGCAGTACTTC.

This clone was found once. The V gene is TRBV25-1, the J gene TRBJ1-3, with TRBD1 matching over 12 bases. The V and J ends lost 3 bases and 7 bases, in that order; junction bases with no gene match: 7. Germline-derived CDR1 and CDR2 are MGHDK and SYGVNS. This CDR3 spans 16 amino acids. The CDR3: CASSDTGTGGGNTIYF. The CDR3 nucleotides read TGTGCCAGCAGTGATACCGGGACAGGGGGCGGTAACACCATATATTTT.

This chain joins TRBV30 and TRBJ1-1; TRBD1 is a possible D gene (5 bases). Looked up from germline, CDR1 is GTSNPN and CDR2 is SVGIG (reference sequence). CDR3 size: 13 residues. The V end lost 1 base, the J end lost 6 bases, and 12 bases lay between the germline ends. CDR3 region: CAWSGGREAEAFF. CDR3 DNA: TGTGCCTGGAGTGGGGGCAGGGAGGCTGAAGCTTTCTTT.

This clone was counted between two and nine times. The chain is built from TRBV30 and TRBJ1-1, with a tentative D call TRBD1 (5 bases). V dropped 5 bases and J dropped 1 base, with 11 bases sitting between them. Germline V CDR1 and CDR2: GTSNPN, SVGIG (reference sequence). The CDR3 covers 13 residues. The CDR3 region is CAWVTGQNTEAFF. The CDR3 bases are TGTGCCTGGGTTACTGGACAGAACACTGAAGCTTTCTTT. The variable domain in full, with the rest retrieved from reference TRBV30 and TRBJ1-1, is SQTIHQWPATLVQPVGSPLSLECTVEGTSNPNLYWYRQAAGRGLQLLFYSVGIGQISSEVPQNLSASRPQDRQFILSSKKLLLSDSGFYLCAWVTGQNTEAFFGQGTRLTVV.

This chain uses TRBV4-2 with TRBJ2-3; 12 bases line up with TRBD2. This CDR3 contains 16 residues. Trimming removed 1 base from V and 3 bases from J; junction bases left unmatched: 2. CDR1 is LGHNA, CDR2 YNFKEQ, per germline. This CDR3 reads CASSQGTSGRTDTQYF. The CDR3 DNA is TGTGCCAGCAGCCAAGGAACTAGCGGGAGGACAGATACGCAGTATTTT.

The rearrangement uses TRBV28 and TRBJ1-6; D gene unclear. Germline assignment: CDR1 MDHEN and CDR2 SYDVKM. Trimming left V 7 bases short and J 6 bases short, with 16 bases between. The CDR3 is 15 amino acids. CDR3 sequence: CASTALGGPNSPLHF. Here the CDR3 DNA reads TGTGCCAGCACCGCCCTCGGCGGGCCTAATTCACCCCTCCACTTT.

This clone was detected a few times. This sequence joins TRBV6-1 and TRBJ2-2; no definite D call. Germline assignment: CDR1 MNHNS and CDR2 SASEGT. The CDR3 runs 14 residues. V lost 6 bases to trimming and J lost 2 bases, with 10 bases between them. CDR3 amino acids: CASRAHQNTGELFF. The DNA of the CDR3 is TGTGCCAGCAGGGCCCACCAAAACACCGGGGAGCTGTTTTTT.

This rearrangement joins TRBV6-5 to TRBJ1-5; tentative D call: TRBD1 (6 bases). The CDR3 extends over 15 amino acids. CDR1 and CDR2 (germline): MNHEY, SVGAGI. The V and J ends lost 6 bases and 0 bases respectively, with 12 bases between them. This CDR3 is CASRTGHLSNQPQHF. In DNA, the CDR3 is TGTGCCAGCAGAACGGGACACCTTAGCAATCAGCCCCAGCATTTT.

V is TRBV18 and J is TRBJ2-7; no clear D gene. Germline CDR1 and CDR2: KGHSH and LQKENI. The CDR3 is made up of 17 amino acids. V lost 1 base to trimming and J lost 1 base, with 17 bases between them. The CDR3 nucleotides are TGTGCCAGCTCACCACTTCGGAGTCCTCTTGTTTCCTACGAGCAGTACTTC. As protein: CASSPLRSPLVSYEQYF.

The CDR3 nucleotides are TGCGCCAGCAGCTTGAACAGGCCCTCCTACAATGAGCAGTTCTTC. This translates into CASSLNRPSYNEQFF. The chain couples TRBV5-1 to TRBJ2-1; TRBD1 is a possible D gene (5 bases). CDR1 is SGHRS, CDR2 YFSETQ, per germline. The CDR3 has 15 residues. V gave up 1 base and J gave up 0 bases, with 8 bases separating them.

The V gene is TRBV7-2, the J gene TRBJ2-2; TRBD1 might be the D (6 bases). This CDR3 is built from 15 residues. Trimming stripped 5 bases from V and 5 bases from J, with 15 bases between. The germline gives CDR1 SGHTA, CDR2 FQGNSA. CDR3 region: CASSLTGQGTGELFF. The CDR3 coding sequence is TGTGCCAGCAGCCTTACAGGGCAGGGAACCGGGGAGCTGTTTTTT.

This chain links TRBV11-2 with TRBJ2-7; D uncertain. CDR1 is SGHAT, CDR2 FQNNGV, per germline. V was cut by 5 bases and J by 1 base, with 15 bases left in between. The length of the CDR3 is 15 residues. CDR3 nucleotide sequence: TGTGCCAGCAGCCTAACGGCAGGTTCTTCCTACGAGCAGTACTTC. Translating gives CASSLTAGSSYEQYF. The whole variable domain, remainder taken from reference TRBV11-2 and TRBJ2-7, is EAGVAQSPRYKIIEKRQSVAFWCNPISGHATLYWYQQILGQGPKLLIQFQNNGVVDDSQLPKDRFSAERLKGVDSTLKIQPAKLEDSAVYLCASSLTAGSSYEQYFGPGTRLTVT.

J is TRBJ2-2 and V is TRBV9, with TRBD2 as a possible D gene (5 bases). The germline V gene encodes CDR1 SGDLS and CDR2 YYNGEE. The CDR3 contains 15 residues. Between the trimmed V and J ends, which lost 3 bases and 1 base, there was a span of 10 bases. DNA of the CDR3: TGTGCCAGCAGCGCCCAGAGCGGGAACACCGGGGAGCTGTTTTTT. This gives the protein CASSAQSGNTGELFF.